This T cell receptor (beta chain) was recovered during a study of blood T cell repertoires in COVID-19. Overall study context: Samples of COVID-19 (acute and convalescent) were obtained from the United States, Italy and Spain. PBMCs, B-cell-depleted T cells, or T cells provided the cDNA or gDNA that made up the material.

CDR3 length: 14 amino acids. Between the trimmed V and J ends, which lost 3 bases and 0 bases, there was a span of 9 bases. Germline CDR1 and CDR2: KGHSH and LQKENI. In the original workflow: Reference gene primer amplification gave estimated nucleated cell counts. Here immunoSEQ multiplex PCR was the method, and the copy in TCRdb shows in-frame clones only, minus some. The DNA was the basis for D and trimming; V, J and clone size are from that table. The table records over 200,000 clones, 70% to 90% of them present only once. The V call is TRBV18, the J call TRBJ2-7; D is perhaps TRBD1 (6 bases). Material: peripheral blood. This sequence was found in a woman aged 50 to 60 with acute or convalescent COVID-19. The CDR3 loop reads CASSPGHYSYEQYF. CDR3 nucleotide sequence: TGTGCCAGCTCACCGGGACACTACTCCTACGAGCAGTACTTC.